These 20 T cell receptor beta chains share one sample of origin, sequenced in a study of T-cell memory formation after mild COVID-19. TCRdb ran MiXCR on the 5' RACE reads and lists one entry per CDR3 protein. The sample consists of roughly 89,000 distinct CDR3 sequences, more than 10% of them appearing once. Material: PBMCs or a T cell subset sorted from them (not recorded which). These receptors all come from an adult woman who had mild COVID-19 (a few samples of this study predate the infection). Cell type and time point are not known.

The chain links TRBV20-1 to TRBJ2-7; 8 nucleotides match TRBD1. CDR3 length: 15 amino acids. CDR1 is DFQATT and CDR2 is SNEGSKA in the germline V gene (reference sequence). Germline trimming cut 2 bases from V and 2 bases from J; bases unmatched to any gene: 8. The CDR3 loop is CSARNRDRNTYEQYF. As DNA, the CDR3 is TGCAGTGCTAGAAACCGGGACAGGAATACCTACGAGCAGTACTTC.

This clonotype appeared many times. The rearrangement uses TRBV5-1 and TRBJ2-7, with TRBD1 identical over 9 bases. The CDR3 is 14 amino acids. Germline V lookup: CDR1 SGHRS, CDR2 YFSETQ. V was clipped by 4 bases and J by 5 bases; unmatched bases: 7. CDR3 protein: CASSLGQGRDEQYF. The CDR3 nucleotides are TGCGCCAGCAGCCTGGGACAGGGTAGAGACGAGCAGTACTTC.

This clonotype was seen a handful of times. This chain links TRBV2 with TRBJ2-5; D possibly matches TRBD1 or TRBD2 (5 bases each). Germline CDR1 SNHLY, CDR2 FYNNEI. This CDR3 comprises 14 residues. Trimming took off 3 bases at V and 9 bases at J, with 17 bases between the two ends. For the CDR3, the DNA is TGTGCCAGCAGTGATGGTCAGACCGGGACGGCCCAGTACTTC. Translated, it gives CASSDGQTGTAQYF.

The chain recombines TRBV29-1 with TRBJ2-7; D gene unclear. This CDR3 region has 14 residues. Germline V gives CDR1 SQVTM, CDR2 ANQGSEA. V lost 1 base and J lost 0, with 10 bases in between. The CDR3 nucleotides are TGCAGCGTTGAAGGGACGGAGAGCTCCTACGAGCAGTACTTC. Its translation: CSVEGTESSYEQYF.

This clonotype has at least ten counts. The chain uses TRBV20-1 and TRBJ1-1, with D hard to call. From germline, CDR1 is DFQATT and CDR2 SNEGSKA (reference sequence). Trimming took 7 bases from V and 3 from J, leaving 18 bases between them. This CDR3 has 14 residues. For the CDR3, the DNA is TGCAGTGGATCCATAAGGGAGGTCCACACTGAAGCTTTCTTT. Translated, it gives CSGSIREVHTEAFF.

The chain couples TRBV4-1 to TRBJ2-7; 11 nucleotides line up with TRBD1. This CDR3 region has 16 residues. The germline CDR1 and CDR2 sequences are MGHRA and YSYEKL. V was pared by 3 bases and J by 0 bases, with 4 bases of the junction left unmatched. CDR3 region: CASSHRTGGYSYEQYF. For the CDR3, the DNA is TGCGCCAGCAGCCACAGGACAGGGGGCTACTCCTACGAGCAGTACTTC.

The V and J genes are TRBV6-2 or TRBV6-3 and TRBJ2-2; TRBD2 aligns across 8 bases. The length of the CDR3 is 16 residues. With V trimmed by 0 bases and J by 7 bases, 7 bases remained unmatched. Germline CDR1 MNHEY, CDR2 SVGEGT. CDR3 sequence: CASSYSRTGGYGELFF. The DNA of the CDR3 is TGTGCCAGCAGTTACTCGAGAACGGGAGGGTACGGGGAGCTGTTTTTT.

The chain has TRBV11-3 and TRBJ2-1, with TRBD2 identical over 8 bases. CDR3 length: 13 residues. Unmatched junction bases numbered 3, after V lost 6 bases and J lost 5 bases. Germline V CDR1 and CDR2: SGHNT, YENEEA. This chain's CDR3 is CASSAGGDNEQFF. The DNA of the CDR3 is TGTGCCAGCAGTGCGGGGGGAGACAATGAGCAGTTCTTC.

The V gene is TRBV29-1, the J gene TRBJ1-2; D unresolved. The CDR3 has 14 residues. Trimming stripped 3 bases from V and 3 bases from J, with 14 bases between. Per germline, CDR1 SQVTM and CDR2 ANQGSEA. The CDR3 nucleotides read TGCAGCGTTGATACGGCCGGGTCGGACTATGGCTACACCTTC. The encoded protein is CSVDTAGSDYGYTF.

In DNA form, the CDR3 reads TGTGCCAGCAGTTTGACAGGGGGCGAGCAGTACTTC. Translation: CASSLTGGEQYF. The chain carries TRBV12-3 or TRBV12-4 and TRBJ2-7, with 9 nucleotides matching TRBD1. V shed 3 bases, J shed 6 bases, and the junction held 0 bases outside the gene matches. The CDR3 consists of 12 residues.

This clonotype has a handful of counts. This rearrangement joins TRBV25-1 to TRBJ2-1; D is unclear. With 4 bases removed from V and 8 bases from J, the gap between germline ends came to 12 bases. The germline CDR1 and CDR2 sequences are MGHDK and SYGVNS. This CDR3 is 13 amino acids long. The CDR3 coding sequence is TGTGCCAGCAGTGCAAGGCGATGGTATGAGCAGTTCTTC. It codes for CASSARRWYEQFF.

The CDR3 DNA sequence: TGCGCCAGCAGCTCGGCGGGGGCTATTAACACCGGGGAGCTGTTTTTT. This sequence encodes CASSSAGAINTGELFF. The J gene is TRBJ2-2, the V gene TRBV5-1; a weak D match, TRBD2 (7 bases). CDR3 length equals 16 residues. V was trimmed by 3 bases and J by 2 bases, leaving 14 bases between them. Germline V gives CDR1 SGHRS, CDR2 YFSETQ.

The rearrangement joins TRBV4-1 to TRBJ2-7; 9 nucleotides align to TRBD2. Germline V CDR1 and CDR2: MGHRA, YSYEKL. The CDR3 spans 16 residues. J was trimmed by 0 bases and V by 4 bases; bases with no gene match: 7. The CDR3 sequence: CASSPGLAVLSYEQYF. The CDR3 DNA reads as TGCGCCAGCAGCCCGGGACTAGCCGTCCTCTCCTACGAGCAGTACTTC.

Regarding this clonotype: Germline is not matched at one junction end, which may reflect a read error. For the CDR3, the DNA is TGTTCCAGCAGCTTATTCGGAGATAGCAATCAGCCCCAGCATTTT. Translated, it gives CSSSLFGDSNQPQHF. J is TRBJ1-5 and V is TRBV7-9; D is uncertain. This CDR3 is 15 amino acids long. Germline values: CDR1 SEHNR, CDR2 FQNEAQ (reference sequence).

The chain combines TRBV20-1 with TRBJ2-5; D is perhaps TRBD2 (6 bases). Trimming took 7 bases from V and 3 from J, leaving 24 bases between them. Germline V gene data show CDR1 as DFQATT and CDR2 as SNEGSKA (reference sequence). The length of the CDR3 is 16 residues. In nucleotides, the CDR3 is TGCAGTGTTCCAGGGAGGACGATCATCACTAAAGAGACCCAGTACTTC. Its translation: CSVPGRTIITKETQYF.

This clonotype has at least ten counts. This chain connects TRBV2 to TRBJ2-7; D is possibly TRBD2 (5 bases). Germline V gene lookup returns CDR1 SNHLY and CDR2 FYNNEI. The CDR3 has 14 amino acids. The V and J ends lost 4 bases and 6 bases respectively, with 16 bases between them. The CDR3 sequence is CASSVSGSTLEQYF. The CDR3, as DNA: TGTGCCAGCAGTGTATCTGGGAGTACCCTCGAGCAGTACTTC.

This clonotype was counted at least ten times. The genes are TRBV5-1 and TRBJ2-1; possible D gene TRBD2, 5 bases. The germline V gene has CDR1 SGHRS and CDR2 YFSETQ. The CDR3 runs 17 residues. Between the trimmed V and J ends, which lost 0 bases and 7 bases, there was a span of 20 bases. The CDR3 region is CASSLGDREAAENEQFF. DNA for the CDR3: TGCGCCAGCAGCTTGGGGGATAGGGAAGCGGCTGAAAATGAGCAGTTCTTC.

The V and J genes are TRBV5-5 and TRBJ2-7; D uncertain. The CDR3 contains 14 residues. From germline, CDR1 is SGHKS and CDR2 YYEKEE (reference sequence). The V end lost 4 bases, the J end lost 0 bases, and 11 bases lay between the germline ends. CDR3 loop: CASSPHPGSYEQYF. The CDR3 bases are TGTGCCAGCAGCCCACACCCGGGCTCCTACGAGCAGTACTTC.

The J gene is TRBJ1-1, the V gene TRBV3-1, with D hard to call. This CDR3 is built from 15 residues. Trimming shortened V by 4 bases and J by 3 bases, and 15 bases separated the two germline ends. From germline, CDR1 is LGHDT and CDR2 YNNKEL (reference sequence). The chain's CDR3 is CASSPELVADTEAFF. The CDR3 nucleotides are TGTGCCAGCAGCCCCGAGCTCGTCGCAGACACTGAAGCTTTCTTT.

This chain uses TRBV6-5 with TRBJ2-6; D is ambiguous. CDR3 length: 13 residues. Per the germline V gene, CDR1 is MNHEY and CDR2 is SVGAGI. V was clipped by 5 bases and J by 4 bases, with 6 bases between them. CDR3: CASSPTGANVLTF. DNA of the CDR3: TGTGCCAGCAGTCCTACGGGGGCCAACGTCCTGACTTTC.